What follows are 8 T cell receptor beta chains derived from one specimen sequenced in a study of shared clonotypes between healthy human individuals. This table comes from immunoSEQ multiplex PCR, and its TCRdb copy is limited to in-frame clones, with some not included. The sample includes about 2.3 million clones, approximately 95% of them seen just once. Material: naive CD4+ T cells from PBMCs. Specified subset: CD45RA+ positively selected. The source of these receptors is a man aged 18 to 35 in good health. Some clones in this sample may be carry-over from other donors' samples.

The chain combines TRBV6-6 with TRBJ2-7; D may be TRBD2 (5 bases). V lost 7 bases, J lost 3 bases, and 16 bases lay in between. The CDR3 is made up of 14 amino acids. Per germline, CDR1 MNHNY and CDR2 SVGAGI (reference sequence). The CDR3 here is CASTQSGWDYEQYF. The CDR3 region has the DNA TGTGCCAGCACCCAGTCGGGGTGGGACTACGAGCAGTACTTC.

The chain recombines TRBV9 with TRBJ2-1; 14 bases match TRBD2. The CDR3 has 15 residues. The V and J ends lost 4 bases and 4 bases, in that order; junction bases with no gene match: 1. Per the germline V gene, CDR1 is SGDLS and CDR2 is YYNGEE. The CDR3 loop is CASSRLAGGYNEQFF. CDR3 coding DNA: TGTGCCAGCAGCCGACTAGCGGGAGGGTACAATGAGCAGTTCTTC. Together with reference TRBV9 and TRBJ2-1, the CDR3 gives the full variable domain: DSGVTQTPKHLITATGQRVTLRCSPRSGDLSVYWYQQSLDQGLQFLIQYYNGEERAKGNILERFSAQQFPDLHSELNLSSLELGDSALYFCASSRLAGGYNEQFFGPGTRLTVL.

The V gene is TRBV5-1, the J gene TRBJ2-5; no firm D call. Germline loops: CDR1 SGHRS, CDR2 YFSETQ. V lost 2 bases, J lost 4 bases, and 9 bases lay in between. The CDR3 is 13 amino acids. The CDR3 DNA sequence: TGCGCCAGCAGCTTTACGGACGGAGAGACCCAGTACTTC. It encodes CASSFTDGETQYF.

The rearrangement uses TRBV18 and TRBJ1-5; weak D call: TRBD1 (6 bases). Trimming cost V 3 bases and J 5 bases, with 11 bases left between them. The CDR3 covers 14 residues. The germline V gene has CDR1 KGHSH and CDR2 LQKENI. The CDR3 DNA is TGTGCCAGCTCACCCGAGCGGGGGCATCAGCCCCAGCATTTT. Translated, it gives CASSPERGHQPQHF.

The CDR3 spells CASSQVRQGPRDEQYF. CDR3 DNA sequence: TGTGCCAGCAGCCAAGTTCGTCAGGGTCCAAGGGACGAGCAGTACTTC. V gene TRBV14 combines with J gene TRBJ2-7; the D gene is possibly TRBD1 (5 bases). Germline CDR1 and CDR2: SGHDN and FVKESK. The CDR3 is 16 amino acids. The V gene lost 1 base and the J gene lost 5 bases, with 18 bases spanning the gap. The full variable domain, with the rest looked up from reference TRBV14 and TRBJ2-7, is EAGVTQFPSHSVIEKGQTVTLRCDPISGHDNLYWYRRVMGKEIKFLLHFVKESKQDESGMPNNRFLAERTGGTYSTLKVQPAELEDSGVYFCASSQVRQGPRDEQYFGPGTRLTVT.

This chain connects TRBV5-3 to TRBJ1-5, with no clear D. TRBV5-3 is classed as an ORF, of uncertain function. This CDR3 is built from 15 residues. The V end was cut by 0 bases, the J end by 3 bases, with 10 bases between. The CDR3 DNA reads as TGTGCCAGAAGCTTGGCCGAAAGACCCAATCAGCCCCAGCATTTT. This encodes CARSLAERPNQPQHF.

Comments on this clone: This CDR3 is also generated by other DNA sequences in the sample. This chain links TRBV28 with TRBJ2-7; D remains unclear. The CDR3 length is 11 residues. V was trimmed by 5 bases and J by 1 base, leaving 3 bases between them. Germline V lookup: CDR1 MDHEN, CDR2 SYDVKM. The CDR3 reads CASSNSYEQYF. CDR3 nucleotides: TGTGCCAGCAGTAATTCCTACGAGCAGTACTTC.

V is TRBV4-3 and J is TRBJ1-5; 7 bases align to TRBD1. Trimming took 5 bases from V and 3 from J; bases not matched to a gene: 4. This CDR3 comprises 14 residues. Germline values: CDR1 LGHNA, CDR2 YSLEER. The CDR3 loop is CASSEGQFNQPQHF. In DNA, the CDR3 is TGCGCCAGCAGCGAGGGACAGTTCAATCAGCCCCAGCATTTT.